This T cell receptor beta chain was sequenced during a study of T cells after yellow fever vaccination. Unmatched junction bases numbered 4, after V lost 6 bases and J lost 2 bases. This CDR3 is 15 amino acids long. From germline, CDR1 is LGHNA and CDR2 YSLEER. This clonotype was detected a few times. TCRdb reprocessed the 5' RACE reads with MiXCR, giving one entry per CDR3 protein. Of some 70,000 distinct CDR3 sequences in the sample, over 6% were seen once. V gene TRBV4-3 combines with J gene TRBJ2-3; 11 bases line up with TRBD2. The receptor comes from a man aged 18 to 30 who received the YFV17D yellow fever vaccine. The material sequenced was CD8+ T cells sorted from PBMCs, taken about 41 days after the first yellow fever vaccination. CDR3 bases: TGCGCCAGCAGTCCTAGCGGGGGGTACACAGATACGCAGTATTTT. Its translation: CASSPSGGYTDTQYF.